What follows is one T cell receptor beta chain and its context. What it recognizes is unknown. TCRdb's table, derived via immunoSEQ multiplex PCR, lists solely in-frame clones and lacks some. The data contain over 100,000 clones, around nine tenths of them singletons. Germline V gene sequence: CDR1 MNHEY, CDR2 SVGAGI. This CDR3 is 15 amino acids long. The V and J ends lost 0 bases and 5 bases respectively, with 13 bases between them. The data belong to a study of T cell responses to AZD1222 COVID-19 vaccine. The study, taken as a whole, reports: White British donors predominated, females outnumbered males, and clonal diversity was possibly underestimated. There were vaccine-associated CD4 TCRs across spike, dominant at 160-218 and 743-854. Only five to seven individuals given AZD1222 were seropositive at baseline.

The TCR comes from an adult in good health. Sequencing was performed on peripheral blood, taken on day 0 of AZD1222 vaccination. This rearrangement joins TRBV6-5 to TRBJ1-1; D is ambiguous. CDR3 sequence: CASSYSLAAGTEAFF. The CDR3 nucleotides are TGTGCCAGCAGTTACTCCTTGGCGGCGGGGACTGAAGCTTTCTTT.